This passage covers 16 T cell receptor beta chains from one sample sequenced in a study of shared clonotypes between healthy human individuals. Assay: immunoSEQ multiplex PCR; the TCRdb copy retains only in-frame clones and omits some. This table holds under 130,000 clones, less than 80% found once. Input material: memory CD8+ T cells sorted from blood. Subset denoted: CD45RO+ cells pooled with CCR7-negative TemRA cells. The receptors derive from a woman under 40 in good health.

This rearrangement joins TRBV5-6 to TRBJ2-6; D not resolved. Germline loops: CDR1 SGHDT, CDR2 YYEEEE. This CDR3 has 16 amino acids. Trimming cost V 4 bases and J 4 bases, with 15 bases left between them. Written as DNA, the CDR3 is TGTGCCAGCAGCGAAGGTGTCGTCGGGGGGGCCAACGTCCTGACTTTC. Translation gives CASSEGVVGGANVLTF.

The V and J genes are TRBV6-5 and TRBJ2-2; D tentatively fits TRBD1 or TRBD2 (5 bases each). V was trimmed by 2 bases and J by 5 bases, leaving 12 bases between them. Germline V gene lookup returns CDR1 MNHEY and CDR2 SVGAGI. The CDR3 runs 15 residues. This chain's CDR3 is CASSYVFGGTGELFF. CDR3 bases: TGTGCCAGCAGTTACGTTTTTGGGGGTACCGGGGAGCTGTTTTTT.

The chain recombines TRBV7-9 with TRBJ2-2; 10 bases fit TRBD1. V lost 5 bases to trimming and J lost 5 bases; unmatched junction nucleotides: 14. This CDR3 has 18 amino acids. The germline gives CDR1 SEHNR, CDR2 FQNEAQ (reference sequence). DNA of the CDR3: TGTGCCAGCAGCCCCTCAAACTTACGGACAGGGGGTACCGGGGAGCTGTTTTTT. It encodes CASSPSNLRTGGTGELFF.

This clone was observed a handful of times. V gene TRBV15 combines with J gene TRBJ1-2; the D is unclear. Trimming took off 1 base at V and 4 bases at J, with 7 bases between the two ends. Per germline, CDR1 LNHNV and CDR2 YYDKDF (reference sequence). The CDR3 has 13 amino acids. CDR3 coding DNA: TGTGCCACCAGCAGAGGCGTGGGCTATGGCTACACCTTC. Translated: CATSRGVGYGYTF.

V usage is TRBV9 and J usage is TRBJ1-5; 7 positions agree with TRBD1. Germline-derived CDR1 and CDR2 are SGDLS and YYNGEE. The CDR3 contains 14 residues. The trim removed 0 bases at V and 7 bases at J, leaving 4 bases unmatched. The CDR3 reads CASSVAGGEQPQHF. The CDR3 nucleotides are TGTGCCAGCAGCGTAGCAGGGGGGGAGCAGCCCCAGCATTTT.

The V gene is TRBV28, the J gene TRBJ2-7; the D is unclear. Germline assignment: CDR1 MDHEN and CDR2 SYDVKM. This CDR3 is 17 amino acids long. Trimming took 3 bases from V and 6 from J, leaving 24 bases between them. In DNA, the CDR3 is TGTGCCAGCAGTTTGGGCCCAAGGGCACCCGTTGCCCTCGAGCAGTACTTC. Amino acids: CASSLGPRAPVALEQYF. The full variable domain, its missing parts supplied by reference TRBV28 and TRBJ2-7, is DVKVTQSSRYLVKRTGEKVFLECVQDMDHENMFWYRQDPGLGLRLIYFSYDVKMKEKGDIPEGYSVSREKKERFSLILESASTNQTSMYLCASSLGPRAPVALEQYFGPGTRLTVT.

Many counts were recorded for this clone. CDR3 sequence reads: CASSGYTGELFF. CDR3 coding DNA: TGTGCCAGCAGCGGTTATACCGGGGAGCTGTTTTTT. The chain couples TRBV9 to TRBJ2-2; D remains unclear. This CDR3 contains 12 residues. V was shortened by 3 bases and J by 5 bases, with 5 bases between the two germline ends. Germline V gene data show CDR1 as SGDLS and CDR2 as YYNGEE. Complete variable domain (other parts from reference TRBV9 and TRBJ2-2): DSGVTQTPKHLITATGQRVTLRCSPRSGDLSVYWYQQSLDQGLQFLIQYYNGEERAKGNILERFSAQQFPDLHSELNLSSLELGDSALYFCASSGYTGELFFGEGSRLTVL.

The chain recombines TRBV5-1 with TRBJ2-7, with TRBD1 as a possible D gene (5 bases). CDR1 is SGHRS and CDR2 is YFSETQ in the germline V gene. The CDR3 is 15 amino acids. Trimming removed 0 bases from V and 6 bases from J, with 16 bases in between. CDR3 bases: TGCGCCAGCAGCTTGGAAGAACAGGTGAGAGGCGAGCAGTACTTC. Translating gives CASSLEEQVRGEQYF.

The chain links TRBV19 to TRBJ2-1; TRBD2 agrees at 8 bases. The CDR3 contains 13 residues. CDR1 and CDR2 from the germline V gene are LNHDA and SQIVND (reference sequence). The ends lost 5 bases at V and 6 bases at J; junction bases unmatched: 3. The CDR3 coding sequence is TGTGCCAGTAGTGGCCGGGAGGGCAATGAGCAGTTCTTC. Translation: CASSGREGNEQFF.

There are a few counts of this clone. V usage is TRBV27 and J usage is TRBJ2-3; 9 nucleotides match TRBD2. Germline V gives CDR1 MNHEY, CDR2 SMNVEV (reference sequence). The V gene end was trimmed by 6 bases and the J gene end by 7 bases; junction bases not matched to a gene: 14. This CDR3 is 16 amino acids long. The DNA of the CDR3 is TGTGCCAGCAGCCCCGACGTGAGCGGGAGGACTAATACGCAGTATTTT. Translation gives CASSPDVSGRTNTQYF.

This clone was recorded a few times. V is TRBV6-4 and J is TRBJ2-5; no reliable D call. CDR3 length: 14 amino acids. Between the trimmed V and J ends, which lost 3 bases and 2 bases, there was a span of 10 bases. The germline CDR1 and CDR2 sequences are MRHNA and SNTAGT. CDR3 loop: CASSEGGSQETQYF. CDR3 DNA sequence: TGTGCCAGCAGTGAGGGCGGCTCGCAAGAGACCCAGTACTTC.

This rearrangement joins TRBV25-1 to TRBJ1-2; TRBD1 matches 8 bases. CDR1 MGHDK and CDR2 SYGVNS come from the germline V gene. V trimming: 4 bases; J trimming: 8 bases; junction bases outside the gene matches: 9. The CDR3 is made up of 14 amino acids. CDR3 protein: CASSALGTGGGYTF. CDR3 coding DNA: TGTGCCAGCAGTGCGCTAGGGACAGGTGGGGGCTACACCTTC.

This clone is classed as medium-sized (0.01 to 0.1%). Other nucleotide sequences in the sample specify the same CDR3. The chain recombines TRBV30 with TRBJ2-2; TRBD1 is a possible D gene (5 bases). Germline V gene lookup returns CDR1 GTSNPN and CDR2 SVGIG (reference sequence). Trimming took off 0 bases at V and 3 bases at J, with 11 bases between the two ends. CDR3 length equals 15 residues. CDR3 in DNA: TGTGCCTGGAGTGTAGGGGTTAGGGACACCGGGGAGCTGTTTTTT. This encodes CAWSVGVRDTGELFF.

The V and J genes are TRBV11-3 and TRBJ2-7, with TRBD2 identical over 8 bases. Trimming removed 1 base from V and 7 bases from J; junction bases left unmatched: 9. The germline V gene has CDR1 SGHNT and CDR2 YENEEA. The CDR3 extends over 15 amino acids. The CDR3 region is CASSLAAGGEWEQYF. CDR3 in DNA: TGTGCCAGCAGCTTAGCGGCGGGAGGCGAATGGGAGCAGTACTTC. Together with reference TRBV11-3 and TRBJ2-7, the CDR3 gives the full variable domain: EAGVVQSPRYKIIEKKQPVAFWCNPISGHNTLYWYLQNLGQGPELLIRYENEEAVDDSQLPKDRFSAERLKGVDSTLKIQPAELGDSAVYLCASSLAAGGEWEQYFGPGTRLTVT.

This chain joins TRBV6-5 and TRBJ2-5; D may be TRBD2 (5 bases). The V and J ends lost 5 bases and 5 bases respectively, with 12 bases between them. CDR1 MNHEY and CDR2 SVGAGI come from the germline V gene. CDR3 size: 13 residues. CDR3 sequence: CASSRPSGETQYF. The CDR3 DNA sequence: TGTGCCAGCAGTCGACCATCGGGGGAGACCCAGTACTTC.

The chain recombines TRBV6-6 with TRBJ1-5; TRBD1 is a possible D gene (5 bases). The V gene's germline CDR1 is MNHNY and CDR2 SVGAGI (reference sequence). The CDR3 runs to 16 residues. The ends were cut back, 5 bases at V and 0 bases at J, with 14 bases in the middle. CDR3 in amino acids: CASSRKTVTSNQPQHF. The CDR3 DNA reads TGTGCCAGCAGTCGAAAGACAGTTACTAGCAATCAGCCCCAGCATTTT.